Listed below are T cell receptor beta chains from one sample, sequenced in a study of T cell repertoires in cytomegalovirus infection. TCRdb analysed the reads with MiXCR anew, one entry per CDR3 protein. The table lists about half a million distinct CDR3 sequences, 33% of them singletons. Their antigen targets remain unknown. Sequencing used cultured PBMCs, obtained from culture after CMV antigen stimulation. These receptor sequences come from a human donor in good health (CMV status not recorded). Some clones in this sample may be carry-over from other donors' samples. Both conserved end residues are part of each CDR3. The order of the fields is clone size, D gene, J gene, V gene, CDR3 DNA, CDR3 protein. D genes are given only for firm matches. Rows may omit the clone size; those that give it use once, few, many or a size class.

abundance: once; d_gene: TRBD2; j_gene: TRBJ2-5; v_gene: TRBV15; CDR3nt: TGTGCCACCAGCACCCTACCAATAGCGGGACAAGAGACCCAGTACTTC; CDR3aa: CATSTLPIAGQETQYF
abundance: -; d_gene: TRBD1; j_gene: TRBJ2-7; v_gene: TRBV6-1; CDR3nt: TGTGCCAGCAGTGAACCGGGACAGGGGGCTTCCGAGCAGTACTTC; CDR3aa: CASSEPGQGASEQYF
abundance: -; d_gene: -; j_gene: TRBJ2-5; v_gene: TRBV10-3; CDR3nt: TGTGCCATCAGTGAGTCGAAAGGACTTTCACAAGAGACCCAGTACTTC; CDR3aa: CAISESKGLSQETQYF
abundance: -; d_gene: -; j_gene: TRBJ2-3; v_gene: TRBV5-1; CDR3nt: TGCGCCAGCAGCTTGATGGGTACTGGCACAGATACGCAGTATTTT; CDR3aa: CASSLMGTGTDTQYF
abundance: -; d_gene: -; j_gene: TRBJ1-1; v_gene: TRBV7-3; CDR3nt: TGTGCCAGCAGCTTACCGTCGGGGGGTTTCACTGAAGCTTTCTTT; CDR3aa: CASSLPSGGFTEAFF
abundance: -; d_gene: TRBD2; j_gene: TRBJ2-1; v_gene: TRBV14; CDR3nt: TGTGCCAGCAGCCCCCAAGGAGCGGGGACCTACAATGAGCAGTTCTTC; CDR3aa: CASSPQGAGTYNEQFF
abundance: -; d_gene: -; j_gene: TRBJ2-5; v_gene: TRBV18; CDR3nt: TGTGCCAGCTCGTGGGGTTGGCAAGAGACCCAGTACTTC; CDR3aa: CASSWGWQETQYF
abundance: -; d_gene: -; j_gene: TRBJ2-5; v_gene: TRBV7-9; CDR3nt: TGTGCCAGCAGCCACGAGGAGAACCAAGAGACCCAGTACTTC; CDR3aa: CASSHEENQETQYF
abundance: -; d_gene: -; j_gene: TRBJ1-1; v_gene: TRBV27; CDR3nt: TGTGCCAGCAGTTTATATTTTGTTGCGGACCACACTGAAGCTTTCTTT; CDR3aa: CASSLYFVADHTEAFF
abundance: -; d_gene: -; j_gene: TRBJ2-3; v_gene: TRBV7-2; CDR3nt: TGTGCCAGCAGCTTAGTGAAGGGCGTGCGGAGAATGGGTACGCAGTATTTT; CDR3aa: CASSLVKGVRRMGTQYF
abundance: many; d_gene: TRBD2; j_gene: TRBJ2-5; v_gene: TRBV7-2; CDR3nt: TGTGCCAGCAGCTTAGTCCCCGGACTAGCGGGAGGGACTCAAGAGACCCAGTACTTC; CDR3aa: CASSLVPGLAGGTQETQYF
abundance: -; d_gene: -; j_gene: TRBJ2-3; v_gene: TRBV11-2; CDR3nt: TGTGCCAGCAGGGGGCAGGAGTCAGATACGCAGTATTTT; CDR3aa: CASRGQESDTQYF
abundance: -; d_gene: -; j_gene: TRBJ2-1; v_gene: TRBV6-2/TRBV6-3; CDR3nt: TGTGCCAGCAGTTATCCCGGGACCCTCATCAGAAATGAGCAGTTCTTC; CDR3aa: CASSYPGTLIRNEQFF
abundance: many; d_gene: TRBD1; j_gene: TRBJ2-1; v_gene: TRBV7-2; CDR3nt: TGTGCCAGCAGCTTGGACAGGGGGAATGAGCAGTTCTTC; CDR3aa: CASSLDRGNEQFF
abundance: many; d_gene: TRBD2; j_gene: TRBJ2-3; v_gene: TRBV4-2; CDR3nt: TGTGCCAGCAGCCAAGATCCCCTAGCGGGTGGCACAGATACGCAGTATTTT; CDR3aa: CASSQDPLAGGTDTQYF
abundance: few; d_gene: TRBD1; j_gene: TRBJ2-6; v_gene: TRBV9; CDR3nt: TGTGCCAGCAGCGTTCTGTCAGGGGGTTTCTCTGGGGCCAACGTCCTGACTTTC; CDR3aa: CASSVLSGGFSGANVLTF
abundance: -; d_gene: -; j_gene: TRBJ2-2; v_gene: TRBV28; CDR3nt: TGTGCCAGCAGTTCACCCCAGGCGGGACATGTCGGGGAGCTGTTTTTT; CDR3aa: CASSSPQAGHVGELFF
abundance: few; d_gene: -; j_gene: TRBJ1-4; v_gene: TRBV12-3/TRBV12-4; CDR3nt: TGTGCCAGCAGTTTGGCGGGAGTGGAGGAAAAACTGTTTTTT; CDR3aa: CASSLAGVEEKLFF
abundance: -; d_gene: -; j_gene: TRBJ2-3; v_gene: TRBV20-1; CDR3nt: TGCAGTGCTAGGGGTGGGGGCAGGAGCACAGATACGCAGTATTTT; CDR3aa: CSARGGGRSTDTQYF
abundance: few; d_gene: -; j_gene: TRBJ2-3; v_gene: TRBV7-2; CDR3nt: TGTGCCAGCAGCTACCGGGAAGATACGCAGTATTTT; CDR3aa: CASSYREDTQYF
abundance: -; d_gene: -; j_gene: TRBJ1-1; v_gene: TRBV5-4; CDR3nt: TGTGCCAGCAGCTTGGAGCCAGCGCTGAAGAGCACTGAAGCTTTCTTT; CDR3aa: CASSLEPALKSTEAFF
abundance: -; d_gene: -; j_gene: TRBJ2-7; v_gene: TRBV6-2/TRBV6-3; CDR3nt: TGTGCCAGCAACGGGGCTGGGGAGCAGTACTTC; CDR3aa: CASNGAGEQYF
abundance: -; d_gene: -; j_gene: TRBJ2-1; v_gene: TRBV11-2; CDR3nt: TGTGCCAGCAGCTTAGAGGGGAGAAGCTATGAGCAGTTCTTC; CDR3aa: CASSLEGRSYEQFF
abundance: -; d_gene: TRBD1; j_gene: TRBJ2-7; v_gene: TRBV29-1; CDR3nt: TGCAGCGTTGAAAGGGACAGGGGGTACGAGCAGTACTTC; CDR3aa: CSVERDRGYEQYF
abundance: -; d_gene: -; j_gene: TRBJ1-5; v_gene: TRBV20-1; CDR3nt: TGCAGTGCTAGAACCGGAGTCAATCAGCCCCAGCATTTT; CDR3aa: CSARTGVNQPQHF
abundance: -; d_gene: -; j_gene: TRBJ1-3; v_gene: TRBV4-2; CDR3nt: TGTGCCAGCAGCCAAGATCACAGGGAAACTGGAAACACCATATATTTT; CDR3aa: CASSQDHRETGNTIYF
abundance: few; d_gene: TRBD2; j_gene: TRBJ2-1; v_gene: TRBV6-1; CDR3nt: TGTGCCAGCAGTGCGGGACTAGCGGGAGGGCCCTTGGATGAGCAGTTCTTC; CDR3aa: CASSAGLAGGPLDEQFF
abundance: few; d_gene: TRBD1; j_gene: TRBJ2-5; v_gene: TRBV29-1; CDR3nt: TGCAGCGTCCAAACCTCCGGGACAGGGTCGGAGACCCAGTACTTC; CDR3aa: CSVQTSGTGSETQYF
abundance: once; d_gene: -; j_gene: TRBJ2-3; v_gene: TRBV11-2; CDR3nt: TGTGCCAGCAGCTTAGAGAGGCCTAGCGCTAGCACAGATACGCAGTATTTT; CDR3aa: CASSLERPSASTDTQYF
abundance: many; d_gene: -; j_gene: TRBJ1-3; v_gene: TRBV7-2; CDR3nt: TGTGCCAGCAGCCGGCCGGGGAGTGTCTCTGGAAACACCATATATTTT; CDR3aa: CASSRPGSVSGNTIYF
abundance: -; d_gene: TRBD1; j_gene: TRBJ1-5; v_gene: TRBV24-1; CDR3nt: TGTGCCACCGGGGGACAGCTGGGCAATCAGCCCCAGCATTTT; CDR3aa: CATGGQLGNQPQHF
abundance: many; d_gene: -; j_gene: TRBJ1-4; v_gene: TRBV5-8; CDR3nt: TGTGCCAGCAGCTTGGTCGTCGGCCCCGGGGAAAAACTGTTTTTT; CDR3aa: CASSLVVGPGEKLFF
abundance: -; d_gene: TRBD2; j_gene: TRBJ2-1; v_gene: TRBV11-3; CDR3nt: TGTGCCAGCAGCAGCTCCGGGACTAGCGGTGGGCACAATGAGCAGTTCTTC; CDR3aa: CASSSSGTSGGHNEQFF
abundance: few; d_gene: -; j_gene: TRBJ1-1; v_gene: TRBV7-9; CDR3nt: TGTGCCAGCACCCCTGGGACACCCGAAGCTTTCTTT; CDR3aa: CASTPGTPEAFF
abundance: few; d_gene: TRBD1; j_gene: TRBJ1-1; v_gene: TRBV7-9; CDR3nt: TGTGCCAGCTTAAACCTGACAGGGCTGAACACTGAAGCTTTCTTT; CDR3aa: CASLNLTGLNTEAFF
abundance: -; d_gene: -; j_gene: TRBJ1-1; v_gene: TRBV11-2; CDR3nt: TGTGCCAGCAGCTTAGGTATTTACAGCGGCCCTGAAGCTTTCTTT; CDR3aa: CASSLGIYSGPEAFF
abundance: -; d_gene: -; j_gene: TRBJ2-1; v_gene: TRBV30; CDR3nt: TGTGCCTGGAGTACACGGGGTAGTTTAGGCAATGAGCAGTTCTTC; CDR3aa: CAWSTRGSLGNEQFF
abundance: -; d_gene: -; j_gene: TRBJ2-3; v_gene: TRBV11-2; CDR3nt: TGTGCCAGCAGCCCATTCTCTAGCGTAAGCACAGATACGCAGTATTTT; CDR3aa: CASSPFSSVSTDTQYF
abundance: many; d_gene: -; j_gene: TRBJ2-1; v_gene: TRBV6-5; CDR3nt: TGTGCCAGCAGTTACTTAAATGTCGGGAGTATGCATGAGCAGTTCTTC; CDR3aa: CASSYLNVGSMHEQFF
abundance: -; d_gene: -; j_gene: TRBJ2-2; v_gene: TRBV20-1; CDR3nt: TGCAGTGCTAGTTTTTTCGGTACCGGGGAGCTGTTTTTT; CDR3aa: CSASFFGTGELFF
abundance: few; d_gene: -; j_gene: TRBJ2-5; v_gene: TRBV7-2; CDR3nt: TGTGCCAGCAGCTTCAACCAAGAGACCCAGTACTTC; CDR3aa: CASSFNQETQYF
abundance: -; d_gene: -; j_gene: TRBJ2-4; v_gene: TRBV7-2; CDR3nt: TGTGCCAGCAGTACCGGGACCAGAATAGCCAAAAACATTCAGTACTTC; CDR3aa: CASSTGTRIAKNIQYF
abundance: many; d_gene: TRBD2; j_gene: TRBJ2-4; v_gene: TRBV7-2; CDR3nt: TGTGCCAGCAGCTCAAGACTAGCGGGAGAGTTCGGGACCAAAAACATTCAGTACTTC; CDR3aa: CASSSRLAGEFGTKNIQYF
abundance: many; d_gene: TRBD1; j_gene: TRBJ2-7; v_gene: TRBV7-9; CDR3nt: TGTGCCAGCAGCACGCGGACAGGGTACTACGAGCAGTACTTC; CDR3aa: CASSTRTGYYEQYF
abundance: few; d_gene: -; j_gene: TRBJ1-5; v_gene: TRBV25-1; CDR3nt: TGTGCCAGCAGAGCGGGGGGCAGCAATCAGCCCCAGCATTTT; CDR3aa: CASRAGGSNQPQHF
abundance: few; d_gene: -; j_gene: TRBJ2-3; v_gene: TRBV12-3/TRBV12-4; CDR3nt: TGTGCCAGCAGCCCCGCGCCCTCACGCGCCGATACGCAGTATTTT; CDR3aa: CASSPAPSRADTQYF
abundance: few; d_gene: -; j_gene: TRBJ2-2; v_gene: TRBV29-1; CDR3nt: TGCAGCGTTGTGGAGGAGAACACCGGGGAGCTGTTTTTT; CDR3aa: CSVVEENTGELFF
abundance: few; d_gene: TRBD1; j_gene: TRBJ1-5; v_gene: TRBV19; CDR3nt: TGTGCCAGTAGTCGTAAGGACAGGGGCCCGCCCCAGCATTTT; CDR3aa: CASSRKDRGPPQHF
abundance: few; d_gene: -; j_gene: TRBJ2-7; v_gene: TRBV5-1; CDR3nt: TGCGCCAGCAGCTCGGCGAGGGAACCGTTCTACGAGCAGTACTTC; CDR3aa: CASSSAREPFYEQYF
abundance: many; d_gene: -; j_gene: TRBJ1-1; v_gene: TRBV14; CDR3nt: TGTGCCAGCAGCCGGTCGGGAAATACTGAAGCTTTCTTT; CDR3aa: CASSRSGNTEAFF
abundance: -; d_gene: -; j_gene: TRBJ2-3; v_gene: TRBV7-2; CDR3nt: TGTGCCAGCAGCATAGGAGGGGGAGGCGATACGCAGTATTTT; CDR3aa: CASSIGGGGDTQYF
abundance: -; d_gene: -; j_gene: TRBJ1-1; v_gene: TRBV7-2; CDR3nt: TGTGCCAGCAGCTGGGGCCAGTACACTGAAGCTTTCTTT; CDR3aa: CASSWGQYTEAFF
abundance: -; d_gene: -; j_gene: TRBJ2-2; v_gene: TRBV7-9; CDR3nt: TGTGCCAGCAGCTTACCAGGACAGTTCCAAACCGGGGAGCTGTTTTTT; CDR3aa: CASSLPGQFQTGELFF
abundance: -; d_gene: -; j_gene: TRBJ2-4; v_gene: TRBV28; CDR3nt: TGTGCCAGCAGTCCTCCCCGCAGGGGTCGGGCCAAAAACATTCAGTACTTC; CDR3aa: CASSPPRRGRAKNIQYF
abundance: -; d_gene: TRBD1; j_gene: TRBJ2-5; v_gene: TRBV7-2; CDR3nt: TGTGCCAGCAGCTTAAGGTCGGACAGGACGGACGAGACCCAGTACTTC; CDR3aa: CASSLRSDRTDETQYF
abundance: few; d_gene: -; j_gene: TRBJ1-2; v_gene: TRBV15; CDR3nt: TGTGCCACCAGCAGGGATAACTATGGCTACACCTTC; CDR3aa: CATSRDNYGYTF